This entry describes one TCR beta chain. Germline V gives CDR1 SGHVS, CDR2 FNYEAQ. CDR3 length equals 13 residues. Trimming cost V 0 bases and J 14 bases, with 11 bases left between them. This entry comes from a study of blood T cell repertoires in COVID-19. Per the authors' pipeline: Estimates of nucleated cell counts were drawn from the amplification of reference gene primers. Repertoires were generated with immunoSEQ multiplex PCR, while TCRdb's copy carries only in-frame clones and drops some. Clone size and V and J calls were adopted from that table, with D and trimming inferred from the DNA. This sample has about 48,000 clones; approximately 83% occur once, and the top ten carry about 59%.

Material for sequencing was peripheral blood. This chain connects TRBV7-6 to TRBJ1-6, with unresolved D. This clonotype was sampled from a man between 65 and 85 years old with acute or convalescent COVID-19. In nucleotides, the CDR3 is TGTGCCAGCAGCTTAGCGCCCGTGTCGGCCCTCCACTTT. The encoded protein is CASSLAPVSALHF. The entire variable domain, with the rest obtained from reference TRBV7-6 and TRBJ1-6, is as follows: GAGVSQSPRYKVTKRGQDVALRCDPISGHVSLYWYRQALGQGPEFLTYFNYEAQQDKSGLPNDRFSAERPEGSISTLTIQRTEQRDSAMYRCASSLAPVSALHFGNGTRLTVT.